One T cell receptor beta chain is described in this entry. The CDR3 has 14 amino acids. V was shortened by 5 bases and J by 2 bases, with 12 bases between the two germline ends. Germline CDR1 MNHNY, CDR2 SVGAGI (reference sequence). This record comes from a study of blood T cell repertoires in COVID-19. On the study more broadly: Specimens from acute and convalescent COVID-19 originated in the United States, Italy and Spain. PBMCs, B-cell-depleted T cells, or T cells provided the cDNA or gDNA that made up the material.

Seattle researchers signed up patients amid active infection and tracked them longitudinally. In the source study's methods: Amplification with reference gene primers provided the estimates of nucleated cell counts. The method was immunoSEQ multiplex PCR; TCRdb's version includes in-frame clones alone and lacks a portion of them. The V and J calls and clone size were taken over from that table, and D and trimming were inferred from the DNA. Altogether some 290,000 clones are present, 85% to 90% being singletons, with the ten largest covering approximately 12%. V gene TRBV6-6 combines with J gene TRBJ2-5; D is possibly TRBD1 (5 bases). Sequencing input: peripheral blood. The clonotype originates from a woman between 25 and 40 years old with COVID-19, enrolled during active disease. The CDR3 DNA reads TGTGCCAGCAGTCGACAGCTAGAGCAAGAGACCCAGTACTTC. Translation gives CASSRQLEQETQYF.